The source of this TCR beta chain is a study of shared clonotypes between healthy human individuals. For the study at large: Researchers assigned three CD4 naive, three CD4 memory, two CD8 naive and one CD8 memory plate to each donor.

General observations from the study: Shared clonotypes across all four donors exceeded non-shared ones in generation probability.

Only in-frame clones appear in the TCRdb table, and some are missing; sequencing was by immunoSEQ multiplex PCR. The sample has over a million clones, about 77% seen once. The CDR3 has 14 residues. In germline, CDR1 is KGHSH, CDR2 LQKENI. Trimming pared 3 bases from V and 1 base from J, leaving 9 bases between. Donors were Caucasian adults residing in Nashville, Tennessee, USA. Researchers partitioned CD4+ cells into CD45RA+ naive and CD45RA-negative memory subsets. This clone was observed a single time. Its antigen is unknown. The sequence came from a man between 18 and 29 years old in good health. Sequencing was carried out using memory CD4+ T cells sorted from blood. Stated subset: CD45RA-negative fraction. The chain has TRBV18 and TRBJ1-1, with TRBD1 as a possible D gene (5 bases). The CDR3 bases are TGTGCCAGCTCACCGACAGCCCAGAACACTGAAGCTTTCTTT. This sequence encodes CASSPTAQNTEAFF.